The 5 T cell receptor beta chains reported below all come from one sample, sequenced in a study of blood T cell repertoires in COVID-19 (dated by TCRdb to 2020 to 2022). Library preparation used the immunoSEQ multiplex PCR assay. As stored in TCRdb, this immuneACCESS dataset retains in-frame rearrangements with V and J assigned. A fraction of the clones does not appear; measured against another copy, unresolved V genes explain less than half of the discrepancy, and the remainder lacks a known reason. A total of about 220,000 clones appear in this sample, more than 70% of them only once. The ten largest clones capture 9.5% to 15% of the sample. Sequences were obtained from peripheral blood. Every receptor here comes from a human donor in a cohort sampled during active COVID-19.

This chain connects TRBV9 to TRBJ2-7; D is possibly TRBD2 (6 bases). This CDR3 region has 16 residues. Germline CDR1 is SGDLS and CDR2 is YYNGEE. V lost 3 bases, J lost 2 bases, and 18 bases lay in between. CDR3 amino acids: CASSASGTQTTYEQYF. Here the CDR3 DNA reads TGTGCCAGCAGCGCCTCCGGGACTCAGACTACCTACGAGCAGTACTTC.

The rearrangement links TRBV28 to TRBJ1-2, with D possibly TRBD1 on 5 matching bases. The germline V gene has CDR1 MDHEN and CDR2 SYDVKM. The CDR3 has 14 residues. Trimming stripped 6 bases from V and 4 bases from J, with 15 bases between. The CDR3 sequence: CASSPWGGPYGYTF. In DNA, the CDR3 is TGTGCCAGCAGCCCATGGGGGGGTCCCTATGGCTACACCTTC.

The rearrangement links TRBV7-8 to TRBJ2-1; weak D call: TRBD2 (6 bases). The V gene lost 3 bases and the J gene lost 6 bases, with 15 bases spanning the gap. The CDR3 is 15 residues long. CDR1 and CDR2 from the germline V gene are SGHVS and FQNEAQ. The CDR3 sequence is CASSFFLGSGNEQFF. The CDR3 coding sequence is TGTGCCAGCAGCTTTTTTCTGGGTAGCGGCAATGAGCAGTTCTTC.

This clone has just a few counts. The V gene is TRBV5-6, the J gene TRBJ1-2; TRBD1 matches 8 bases. Germline CDR1 reads SGHDT; CDR2 reads YYEEEE. The CDR3 totals 14 residues. V lost 4 bases to trimming and J lost 4 bases; unmatched junction nucleotides: 6. The CDR3 here is CASSRPGQGYGYTF. In nucleotides, the CDR3 is TGTGCCAGCAGCCGCCCCGGACAGGGCTATGGCTACACCTTC.

The chain employs TRBV18 and TRBJ1-1, with TRBD1 matching over 7 bases. With V trimmed by 6 bases and J by 5 bases, 15 bases remained unmatched. Germline V CDR1 and CDR2: KGHSH, LQKENI. The CDR3 totals 16 residues. CDR3 nucleotide sequence: TGTGCCAGCTCGGACGCGGGACAGCCTATGTTGACTGAAGCTTTCTTT. Its translation: CASSDAGQPMLTEAFF. Using reference TRBV18 and TRBJ1-1 for the parts outside the CDR3, the full variable domain is NAGVMQNPRHLVRRRGQEARLRCSPMKGHSHVYWYRQLPEEGLKFMVYLQKENIIDESGMPKERFSAEFPKEGPSILRIQQVVRGDSAAYFCASSDAGQPMLTEAFFGQGTRLTVV.